What follows are 6 T cell receptor beta chains derived from one specimen sequenced in a study of T cells in Graves' hyperthyroidism and ophthalmopathy. Amplification yielded TCR beta CDR3 regions, with RNA transcripts as the source. With the HTBI primer set, the TCR CDR3 went through a first round of RT-PCR. TCRdb used MiXCR to reprocess the multiplex PCR reads, holding one entry per CDR3 protein. Of 700,000 to 950,000 distinct CDR3 sequences listed, approximately 36% were seen once; the top ten hold about a third. The sequencing input was blood. Source of these receptors: a woman in her forties with Graves' hyperthyroidism.

This clonotype was seen at least ten times. This chain uses TRBV20-1 with TRBJ2-5; no definite D call. Trimming removed 5 bases from V and 0 bases from J, with 10 bases in between. CDR1 is DFQATT and CDR2 is SNEGSKA in the germline V gene (reference sequence). The CDR3 totals 13 residues. CDR3 amino acids: CSALVRNQETQYF. CDR3 DNA: TGCAGTGCTTTGGTACGGAACCAAGAGACCCAGTACTTC.

This clonotype was seen at least ten times. V usage is TRBV2 and J usage is TRBJ2-2, with D maybe TRBD1 (6 bases). The CDR3 runs 16 residues. Germline V gene lookup returns CDR1 SNHLY and CDR2 FYNNEI. Trimming stripped 6 bases from V and 1 base from J, with 15 bases between. CDR3 DNA: TGTGCCAGCAGCAGAGCGCCGGGACAGAACACCGGGGAGCTGTTTTTT. This sequence encodes CASSRAPGQNTGELFF.

This clonotype appeared a few times. The chain has TRBV19 and TRBJ1-5; D is perhaps TRBD1 (5 bases). Germline V gives CDR1 LNHDA, CDR2 SQIVND (reference sequence). Trimming cost V 3 bases and J 5 bases, with 11 bases left between them. CDR3 length: 14 residues. CDR3 nucleotide sequence: TGTGCCAGTAGTATTTCAGGGCTCGATCAGCCCCAGCATTTT. Translated, it gives CASSISGLDQPQHF.

The chain joins TRBV27 to TRBJ1-2, with D uncertain. Trimming cost V 8 bases and J 1 base, with 17 bases left between them. CDR1 is MNHEY, CDR2 SMNVEV, per germline (reference sequence). The CDR3 has 15 amino acids. CDR3 region: CASCVHRDYNYGYTF. DNA for the CDR3: TGTGCCAGCTGTGTCCACAGAGACTATAACTATGGCTACACCTTC.

This chain links TRBV5-8 with TRBJ2-7; D ambiguous. CDR3 length: 14 amino acids. Germline V CDR1 and CDR2: SGHTS, YDEGEE. Trimming removed 4 bases from V and 6 bases from J, with 17 bases in between. As DNA, the CDR3 is TGTGCCAGCAGCCGGCCCTCCCCTAAGGGCGAGCAGTACTTC. Translating gives CASSRPSPKGEQYF.

As for this clonotype: A clone one base away is much larger, so this may be a read error. V is TRBV6-5 and J is TRBJ1-1; D remains unclear. CDR3 length: 15 amino acids. Per the germline V gene, CDR1 is MNHEY and CDR2 is SVGAGI. Trimming removed 0 bases from V and 1 base from J, with 9 bases in between. This chain's CDR3 is CASSYSAFTNTEAFF. CDR3 nucleotide sequence: TGTGCCAGCAGTTACTCGGCTTTCACGAACACTGAAGCTTTCTTT.